A selection of T cell receptor beta chains follows, all from one sample in a study of long-term antiretroviral therapy in people with HIV. Sequencing was performed with immunoSEQ multiplex PCR; in TCRdb, only in-frame clones are kept and a portion is missing. Among under 30,000 clones, less than 85% were seen once, and the ten largest hold 5.5% to 8.5%. The specimen comprised unsorted PBMCs, sampled 0.3 years after starting antiretroviral therapy. The receptors shown here come from a man in his forties or fifties with HIV. Both conserved end residues are part of each CDR3. A D gene is named only where the DNA matches it firmly. Clone size is stated in some rows and not others, as once, few, many or a class when expanded.

d_call: NA; j_call: TRBJ2-3; clone_size: NA; cdr3_length: 15; v_call: TRBV5-6; cdr3_aa: CASSQPPGVGDTQYF; cdr3_nt: TGTGCCAGCAGCCAACCCCCGGGAGTGGGGGATACGCAGTATTTT
d_call: NA; j_call: TRBJ2-7; clone_size: few; cdr3_length: 12; v_call: TRBV28; cdr3_aa: CASSLTGYEQYF; cdr3_nt: TGTGCCAGCAGTTTAACAGGCTACGAGCAGTACTTC
d_call: NA; j_call: TRBJ2-7; clone_size: NA; cdr3_length: 13; v_call: TRBV7-2; cdr3_aa: CASSYSGGYEQYF; cdr3_nt: TGTGCCAGCAGCTACTCTGGGGGTTACGAGCAGTACTTC
d_call: TRBD1; j_call: TRBJ2-7; clone_size: once; cdr3_length: 16; v_call: TRBV4-2; cdr3_aa: CASSQTPTQGAGEQYF; cdr3_nt: TGTGCCAGCAGCCAAACACCTACACAGGGGGCGGGCGAGCAGTACTTC
d_call: NA; j_call: TRBJ2-7; clone_size: few; cdr3_length: 13; v_call: TRBV9; cdr3_aa: CASSEGIWNEQYF; cdr3_nt: TGTGCCAGCAGCGAAGGTATTTGGAACGAGCAGTACTTC
d_call: NA; j_call: TRBJ1-2; clone_size: few; cdr3_length: 12; v_call: TRBV7-9; cdr3_aa: CASSLDLYGYTF; cdr3_nt: TGTGCCAGCAGCTTAGATTTATATGGCTACACCTTC
d_call: NA; j_call: TRBJ2-1; clone_size: NA; cdr3_length: 16; v_call: TRBV5-6; cdr3_aa: CASSSALASGGNEQFF; cdr3_nt: TGTGCCAGCAGCTCCGCCCTAGCGTCCGGGGGCAATGAGCAGTTCTTC
d_call: TRBD2; j_call: TRBJ2-6; clone_size: NA; cdr3_length: 15; v_call: TRBV5-6; cdr3_aa: CASTGGTTGANVLTF; cdr3_nt: TGTGCCAGCACAGGTGGGACTACTGGGGCCAACGTCCTGACTTTC
d_call: TRBD1; j_call: TRBJ1-2; clone_size: medium-sized; cdr3_length: 16; v_call: TRBV4-3; cdr3_aa: CASSQVNDRANYGYTF; cdr3_nt: TGCGCCAGCAGCCAAGTCAACGACAGGGCAAACTATGGCTACACCTTC
d_call: NA; j_call: TRBJ2-2; clone_size: NA; cdr3_length: 21; v_call: TRBV21-1; cdr3_aa: CASSLGEGGLAGALNFGELFF; cdr3_nt: TGTGCCAGCAGCCTCGGGGAGGGTGGTCTAGCGGGAGCCTTAAACTTCGGGGAGCTGTTTTTT
d_call: NA; j_call: TRBJ1-4; clone_size: NA; cdr3_length: 12; v_call: TRBV2; cdr3_aa: CASGLLGEKLFF; cdr3_nt: TGTGCCAGCGGGCTCCTAGGGGAAAAACTGTTTTTT
d_call: NA; j_call: TRBJ1-1; clone_size: once; cdr3_length: 15; v_call: TRBV5-1; cdr3_aa: CASSLVEGTGTEAFF; cdr3_nt: TGCGCCAGCAGCTTGGTTGAGGGCACAGGCACTGAAGCTTTCTTT
d_call: TRBD2; j_call: TRBJ2-1; clone_size: NA; cdr3_length: 16; v_call: TRBV18; cdr3_aa: CASSPYLAGVGNEQFF; cdr3_nt: TGTGCCAGCTCACCCTACTTAGCGGGAGTGGGTAATGAGCAGTTCTTC
d_call: NA; j_call: TRBJ1-5; clone_size: NA; cdr3_length: 13; v_call: TRBV4-3; cdr3_aa: CASSQELNQPQHF; cdr3_nt: TGCGCCAGCAGCCAGGAGCTAAATCAGCCCCAGCATTTT
d_call: TRBD2; j_call: TRBJ2-7; clone_size: NA; cdr3_length: 15; v_call: TRBV18; cdr3_aa: CASSPGLAGGLEQYF; cdr3_nt: TGTGCCAGCTCACCCGGACTAGCGGGGGGGCTCGAGCAGTACTTC
d_call: TRBD1; j_call: TRBJ2-2; clone_size: NA; cdr3_length: 17; v_call: TRBV5-1; cdr3_aa: CASSSQTGVGYTGELFF; cdr3_nt: TGCGCCAGCAGCTCGCAAACAGGGGTAGGGTACACCGGGGAGCTGTTTTTT
d_call: NA; j_call: TRBJ2-3; clone_size: medium-sized; cdr3_length: 16; v_call: TRBV18; cdr3_aa: CASSPPGDSSTDTQYF; cdr3_nt: TGTGCCAGCTCACCACCGGGAGACTCTAGCACAGATACGCAGTATTTT
d_call: TRBD2; j_call: TRBJ2-5; clone_size: NA; cdr3_length: 13; v_call: TRBV5-1; cdr3_aa: CASSPGGEETQYF; cdr3_nt: TGCGCCAGCAGCCCGGGGGGGGAAGAGACCCAGTACTTC
d_call: NA; j_call: TRBJ2-7; clone_size: NA; cdr3_length: 14; v_call: TRBV7-9; cdr3_aa: CASSLEPVISEQYF; cdr3_nt: TGTGCCAGCAGCTTAGAACCTGTCATAAGCGAGCAGTACTTC
d_call: TRBD1; j_call: TRBJ1-1; clone_size: NA; cdr3_length: 14; v_call: TRBV6-5; cdr3_aa: CASSRDRRNTEAFF; cdr3_nt: TGTGCCAGCAGCCGGGACAGGAGGAACACTGAAGCTTTCTTT
d_call: TRBD1; j_call: TRBJ2-2; clone_size: once; cdr3_length: 13; v_call: TRBV28; cdr3_aa: CASTGTDTGELFF; cdr3_nt: TGTGCCAGCACCGGGACAGACACCGGGGAGCTGTTTTTT
d_call: TRBD2; j_call: TRBJ2-5; clone_size: NA; cdr3_length: 16; v_call: TRBV4-2; cdr3_aa: CASSPYPGGGQETQYF; cdr3_nt: TGTGCCAGCAGCCCTTACCCCGGCGGGGGCCAAGAGACCCAGTACTTC
d_call: TRBD1; j_call: TRBJ1-5; clone_size: once; cdr3_length: 15; v_call: TRBV6-5; cdr3_aa: CASKGQGPSKQPQHF; cdr3_nt: TGTGCCAGCAAGGGACAGGGGCCCTCCAAACAGCCCCAGCATTTT
d_call: NA; j_call: TRBJ2-5; clone_size: NA; cdr3_length: 16; v_call: TRBV28; cdr3_aa: CASSFDGTTEGETQYF; cdr3_nt: TGTGCCAGCAGTTTCGACGGGACAACCGAGGGGGAGACCCAGTACTTC
d_call: NA; j_call: TRBJ1-1; clone_size: NA; cdr3_length: 15; v_call: TRBV5-4; cdr3_aa: CASSLGGALNTEAFF; cdr3_nt: TGTGCCAGCAGCTTAGGTGGGGCCCTGAACACTGAAGCTTTCTTT
d_call: NA; j_call: TRBJ1-5; clone_size: NA; cdr3_length: 12; v_call: TRBV18; cdr3_aa: CASSPESQPQHF; cdr3_nt: TGTGCCAGCTCACCGGAAAGCCAGCCCCAGCATTTT
d_call: NA; j_call: TRBJ1-1; clone_size: once; cdr3_length: 15; v_call: TRBV19; cdr3_aa: CASSIWGLGSSEAFF; cdr3_nt: TGTGCCAGTAGTATTTGGGGGTTGGGCTCCTCTGAAGCTTTCTTT
d_call: TRBD2; j_call: TRBJ2-5; clone_size: NA; cdr3_length: 15; v_call: TRBV11-2; cdr3_aa: CASSLEGSGSGTQYF; cdr3_nt: TGTGCCAGCAGCTTAGAGGGTAGCGGGTCGGGGACCCAGTACTTC
d_call: TRBD1; j_call: TRBJ1-2; clone_size: few; cdr3_length: 14; v_call: TRBV4-1; cdr3_aa: CASSQGQGGYGYTF; cdr3_nt: TGCGCCAGCAGCCAAGGACAGGGCGGCTATGGCTACACCTTC
d_call: NA; j_call: TRBJ1-2; clone_size: once; cdr3_length: 15; v_call: TRBV4-1; cdr3_aa: CASSQGAGLDYGYTF; cdr3_nt: TGCGCCAGCAGCCAAGGGGCGGGACTCGACTATGGCTACACCTTC
d_call: NA; j_call: TRBJ1-1; clone_size: NA; cdr3_length: 13; v_call: TRBV29-1; cdr3_aa: CSVGDNLNTEAFF; cdr3_nt: TGCAGCGTAGGGGACAACTTGAACACTGAAGCTTTCTTT
d_call: NA; j_call: TRBJ2-7; clone_size: NA; cdr3_length: 12; v_call: TRBV7-8; cdr3_aa: CASSLEEYEQYF; cdr3_nt: TGTGCCAGCAGCCTGGAAGAGTACGAGCAGTACTTC
d_call: NA; j_call: TRBJ2-2; clone_size: NA; cdr3_length: 12; v_call: TRBV7-9; cdr3_aa: CASSLDWRTLFF; cdr3_nt: TGTGCCAGCAGCTTAGACTGGAGGACGCTGTTTTTT
d_call: NA; j_call: TRBJ1-1; clone_size: NA; cdr3_length: 14; v_call: TRBV7-2; cdr3_aa: CASTKLELNTEAFF; cdr3_nt: TGTGCCAGCACCAAGCTCGAGTTGAACACTGAAGCTTTCTTT
d_call: NA; j_call: TRBJ2-1; clone_size: NA; cdr3_length: 12; v_call: TRBV11-3; cdr3_aa: CASSRQYNEQFF; cdr3_nt: TGTGCCAGCAGCCGACAGTACAATGAGCAGTTCTTC
d_call: NA; j_call: TRBJ1-4; clone_size: NA; cdr3_length: 14; v_call: TRBV29-1; cdr3_aa: CSVEKWGRSEKLFF; cdr3_nt: TGCAGCGTTGAAAAATGGGGGCGCAGTGAAAAACTGTTTTTT
d_call: TRBD2; j_call: TRBJ2-4; clone_size: NA; cdr3_length: 17; v_call: TRBV7-8; cdr3_aa: CASSTMGLAGGKNIQYF; cdr3_nt: TGTGCCAGCAGCACCATGGGACTAGCGGGAGGAAAAAACATTCAGTACTTC
d_call: TRBD1; j_call: TRBJ2-7; clone_size: NA; cdr3_length: 15; v_call: TRBV7-8; cdr3_aa: CASSSRRDRDYEQYF; cdr3_nt: TGTGCCAGCAGCTCGAGGAGGGACAGGGATTACGAGCAGTACTTC
d_call: NA; j_call: TRBJ1-1; clone_size: NA; cdr3_length: 14; v_call: TRBV7-2; cdr3_aa: CASTLWGLNTEAFF; cdr3_nt: TGTGCCAGCACCCTATGGGGCCTGAACACTGAAGCTTTCTTT
d_call: NA; j_call: TRBJ1-5; clone_size: NA; cdr3_length: 15; v_call: TRBV11-3; cdr3_aa: CASSRTGTCDQPQHF; cdr3_nt: TGTGCCAGCAGCCGCACTGGGACTTGTGATCAGCCCCAGCATTTT
d_call: NA; j_call: TRBJ2-3; clone_size: NA; cdr3_length: 15; v_call: TRBV28; cdr3_aa: CASSLPFPPTDTQYF; cdr3_nt: TGTGCCAGCAGTCTCCCATTCCCTCCCACAGATACGCAGTATTTT
d_call: NA; j_call: TRBJ1-2; clone_size: NA; cdr3_length: 13; v_call: TRBV5-1; cdr3_aa: CASSLGTTNGYTF; cdr3_nt: TGCGCCAGCAGCTTGGGGACAACGAATGGCTACACCTTC
d_call: TRBD2; j_call: TRBJ2-2; clone_size: NA; cdr3_length: 18; v_call: TRBV5-1; cdr3_aa: CASRSPGLAGGRTGELFF; cdr3_nt: TGCGCCAGCAGATCGCCCGGACTAGCGGGGGGTAGGACCGGGGAGCTGTTTTTT
d_call: NA; j_call: TRBJ2-7; clone_size: NA; cdr3_length: 12; v_call: TRBV7-9; cdr3_aa: CASSPPANEQYF; cdr3_nt: TGTGCCAGCAGTCCCCCGGCCAACGAGCAGTACTTC
d_call: NA; j_call: TRBJ1-2; clone_size: NA; cdr3_length: 13; v_call: TRBV28; cdr3_aa: CASRRTGNYGYTF; cdr3_nt: TGTGCCAGCAGGCGGACGGGAAACTATGGCTACACCTTC
d_call: NA; j_call: TRBJ1-5; clone_size: NA; cdr3_length: 15; v_call: TRBV19; cdr3_aa: CASSIGRRGNQPQHF; cdr3_nt: TGTGCCAGTAGTATCGGCAGGAGGGGCAATCAGCCCCAGCATTTT
d_call: TRBD2; j_call: TRBJ2-3; clone_size: NA; cdr3_length: 16; v_call: TRBV7-2; cdr3_aa: CASSPNGLVSTDTQYF; cdr3_nt: TGTGCCAGCAGCCCTAATGGACTAGTCTCCACAGATACGCAGTATTTT
d_call: NA; j_call: TRBJ1-2; clone_size: NA; cdr3_length: 13; v_call: TRBV9; cdr3_aa: CASSAGDVYGYTF; cdr3_nt: TGTGCCAGCAGCGCTGGGGACGTTTATGGCTACACCTTC
d_call: NA; j_call: TRBJ1-1; clone_size: NA; cdr3_length: 14; v_call: TRBV5-1; cdr3_aa: CASSPAIGGGEAFF; cdr3_nt: TGCGCCAGCAGCCCTGCGATAGGTGGTGGTGAAGCTTTCTTT
d_call: TRBD1; j_call: TRBJ2-2; clone_size: once; cdr3_length: 17; v_call: TRBV29-1; cdr3_aa: CSVEWGGQGKSTGELFF; cdr3_nt: TGCAGCGTTGAATGGGGCGGACAGGGGAAAAGCACCGGGGAGCTGTTTTTT
d_call: NA; j_call: TRBJ2-7; clone_size: NA; cdr3_length: 15; v_call: TRBV28; cdr3_aa: CASSSARPSIYEQYF; cdr3_nt: TGTGCCAGCAGTTCCGCCCGGCCTTCAATCTACGAGCAGTACTTC
d_call: NA; j_call: TRBJ2-3; clone_size: NA; cdr3_length: 15; v_call: TRBV5-4; cdr3_aa: CASSDRRVSADTQYF; cdr3_nt: TGTGCCAGCAGCGACCGACGGGTTTCCGCAGATACGCAGTATTTT
d_call: NA; j_call: TRBJ1-4; clone_size: NA; cdr3_length: 13; v_call: TRBV27; cdr3_aa: CASSKDTYEKLFF; cdr3_nt: TGTGCCAGCAGTAAGGACACCTATGAAAAACTGTTTTTT